Presented here are 28 T cell receptor beta chains from one specimen sequenced in a study of CD8 T cells in ankylosing spondylitis. MiXCR, run by TCRdb on the 5' RACE reads, gives a single entry per CDR3 protein. The sample lists 250,000 to 400,000 distinct CDR3 sequences; roughly 10% were seen once. Sequencing input: blood, either unsorted or a sorted T cell fraction (not recorded which). The receptors here all came from a female donor with ankylosing spondylitis or in good health (not recorded which).

There are a few counts of this clonotype. In nucleotides, the CDR3 is TGTGCCAGCAGCCCGGACCCACGGAATACGCAGTATTTT. Protein product: CASSPDPRNTQYF. The chain is built from TRBV7-3 and TRBJ2-3; D call uncertain. In germline, CDR1 is SGHTA, CDR2 FQGTGA. V was pared by 5 bases and J by 7 bases, with 13 bases between. The CDR3 is made up of 13 amino acids.

Ten or more counts support this clonotype. The J gene is TRBJ2-3, the V gene TRBV12-3 or TRBV12-4; 12 bases align to TRBD2. V was clipped by 6 bases and J by 4 bases; unmatched bases: 8. CDR3 length: 16 residues. CDR3 sequence (DNA): TGTGCCAGCAGCAAAACTAGCGGGAGGCCCCCAGATACGCAGTATTTT. Its translation: CASSKTSGRPPDTQYF.

This clonotype was seen at least ten times. V usage is TRBV4-1 and J usage is TRBJ1-5; 8 positions agree with TRBD1. Germline V gene lookup returns CDR1 MGHRA and CDR2 YSYEKL. With V trimmed by 0 bases and J by 7 bases, 5 bases remained unmatched. The CDR3 totals 15 residues. The CDR3 is CASSQEVTGDQPQHF. The CDR3 DNA is TGCGCCAGCAGCCAAGAAGTGACAGGGGACCAGCCCCAGCATTTT.

This clonotype was seen at least ten times. The CDR3 DNA reads TGTGCCACCAGCTGGCCCCCCGGACTCCAAGAGACCCAGTACTTC. Amino acids: CATSWPPGLQETQYF. V and J are TRBV15 and TRBJ2-5, with D perhaps TRBD2 (5 bases). Germline V CDR1 and CDR2: LNHNV, YYDKDF (reference sequence). The V gene lost 5 bases and the J gene lost 1 base, with 14 bases spanning the gap. CDR3 length: 15 amino acids.

This chain links TRBV7-2 with TRBJ2-3; TRBD2 matches 14 bases. Germline V gene sequence: CDR1 SGHTA, CDR2 FQGNSA. After removal of 5 bases from V and 3 bases from J, the junction contained 4 bases not matched to a gene. This CDR3 is built from 16 residues. The CDR3 region is CASSHGTSGGTDTQYF. CDR3 coding DNA: TGTGCCAGCAGCCATGGGACTAGCGGGGGTACAGATACGCAGTATTTT.

This clonotype was counted many times. The rearrangement joins TRBV20-1 to TRBJ2-5; 7 bases match TRBD2. With V trimmed by 3 bases and J by 3 bases, 10 bases remained unmatched. The CDR3 spans 15 residues. Germline V CDR1 and CDR2: DFQATT, SNEGSKA (reference sequence). CDR3 sequence (DNA): TGCAGTGCTAGCAGAGCGGGGCGGATTGAAGAGACCCAGTACTTC. It specifies CSASRAGRIEETQYF.

This clonotype showed up many times. The chain combines TRBV7-2 with TRBJ1-5, with D tentatively TRBD1 (5 bases). Germline V gene lookup returns CDR1 SGHTA and CDR2 FQGNSA. V lost 5 bases, J lost 0 bases, and 11 bases lay in between. The CDR3 covers 15 residues. Here the CDR3 reads CASSRGGDSNQPQHF. In DNA, the CDR3 is TGTGCCAGCAGCCGTGGGGGGGATAGCAATCAGCCCCAGCATTTT.

The rearrangement links TRBV29-1 to TRBJ2-7, with D maybe TRBD2 (6 bases). Germline CDR1 is SQVTM and CDR2 is ANQGSEA. The CDR3 is made up of 14 amino acids. Trimming stripped 3 bases from V and 7 bases from J, with 19 bases between. The CDR3, as DNA: TGCAGCGTTGACGCCGGGACTGGGATCCTTGAGCAGTACTTC. This gives the protein CSVDAGTGILEQYF.

This clonotype was seen ten or more times. V is TRBV7-8 and J is TRBJ1-5, with D possibly being TRBD1 (5 bases). The ends were cut back, 4 bases at V and 9 bases at J, with 10 bases in the middle. Looked up from germline, CDR1 is SGHVS and CDR2 is FQNEAQ. This CDR3 region has 12 residues. The CDR3 spells CASSSGPRPQHF. CDR3 sequence (DNA): TGTGCCAGCAGCTCGGGACCTCGGCCCCAGCATTTT.

This clonotype has a handful of counts. The J gene is TRBJ2-3, the V gene TRBV10-3; 8 bases align to TRBD1. The CDR3 is 20 amino acids. CDR1 is ENHRY, CDR2 SYGVKD, per germline. The J segment lost 4 bases and the V segment lost 3 bases, leaving 21 bases of the junction unmatched. The CDR3 loop is CAISDPSFNQAGGYADTQYF. CDR3 nucleotides: TGTGCCATCAGTGATCCCTCCTTCAACCAGGCAGGGGGCTATGCAGATACGCAGTATTTT.

This clonotype has a count of ten or more. The chain recombines TRBV5-4 with TRBJ2-3; D gene ambiguous. Trimming left V 4 bases short and J 5 bases short, with 17 bases between. Germline CDR1 reads SGHNT; CDR2 reads YYREEE (reference sequence). The CDR3 totals 15 residues. CDR3 DNA: TGTGCCAGCAGCCCCTCAGGCCGACGAGAAGATACGCAGTATTTT. It encodes CASSPSGRREDTQYF.

V and J are TRBV10-2 and TRBJ1-1; D gene uncertain. Germline V gene sequence: CDR1 WSHSY, CDR2 SAAADI. This CDR3 contains 18 residues. The V end lost 3 bases, the J end lost 4 bases, and 24 bases lay between the germline ends. CDR3 sequence (DNA): TGCGCCAGCAGTGACCCTATAGGTGGCGGAGCCCTGGGCACTGAAGCTTTCTTT. Translated: CASSDPIGGGALGTEAFF.

This clonotype was seen at least ten times. The chain links TRBV10-3 to TRBJ1-2; 7 bases are a match to TRBD1. This CDR3 has 15 residues. V was clipped by 3 bases and J by 3 bases; unmatched bases: 7. Germline V CDR1 and CDR2: ENHRY, SYGVKD. CDR3 nucleotides: TGTGCCATCAGTGATTGGACAGGTCAGGACTATGGCTACACCTTC. Its protein product is CAISDWTGQDYGYTF.

This clonotype was counted ten times or more. The V call is TRBV20-1, the J call TRBJ1-5, with D possibly being TRBD1 (5 bases). Trimming removed 1 base from V and 1 base from J, with 11 bases in between. The germline V gene has CDR1 DFQATT and CDR2 SNEGSKA (reference sequence). The CDR3 is 15 residues long. The CDR3 region is CSARGGVRSNQPQHF. For the CDR3, the DNA is TGCAGTGCTAGAGGAGGGGTGAGAAGCAATCAGCCCCAGCATTTT.

The J gene is TRBJ2-5, the V gene TRBV7-8, with D possibly matching TRBD2 (6 bases). The germline V and J ends were trimmed by 5 bases and 0 bases, with 16 bases remaining between them. Germline-derived CDR1 and CDR2 are SGHVS and FQNEAQ. The CDR3 spans 16 residues. Here the CDR3 DNA reads TGTGCCAGCAGCCCGGGGGTAACAGTGTACCAAGAGACCCAGTACTTC. This codes for CASSPGVTVYQETQYF.

In this sample, this clonotype turned up a few times. This sequence joins TRBV12-3 or TRBV12-4 and TRBJ2-4; D remains unclear. This CDR3 is 15 amino acids long. Deletions cut 3 bases from V and 5 bases from J, with 14 bases between. The CDR3 reads CASSLSGIDQNIQYF. The CDR3 nucleotides read TGTGCCAGCAGTTTGAGTGGTATTGATCAAAACATTCAGTACTTC.

This clonotype has ten or more counts. The V and J genes are TRBV6-1 and TRBJ2-1; D is perhaps TRBD1 or TRBD2 (5 bases each). CDR1 is MNHNS, CDR2 SASEGT, per germline. Trimming cost V 6 bases and J 7 bases, with 19 bases left between them. The CDR3 is made up of 15 amino acids. The CDR3 coding sequence is TGTGCCAGCAGCTCCTACCGGGGCGAGCGGAATGAGCAGTTCTTC. Protein: CASSSYRGERNEQFF.

This clonotype was detected ten times or more. The chain recombines TRBV28 with TRBJ2-3; no definite D call. The CDR3 runs 11 residues. Germline V lookup: CDR1 MDHEN, CDR2 SYDVKM. Trimming took off 7 bases at V and 2 bases at J, with 4 bases between the two ends. DNA for the CDR3: TGTGCCAGCACTTCCACAGATACGCAGTATTTT. It specifies CASTSTDTQYF.

This chain links TRBV7-9 with TRBJ2-1; 7 nucleotides match TRBD2. CDR1 and CDR2 from the germline V gene are SEHNR and FQNEAQ (reference sequence). The CDR3 consists of 16 residues. Trimming cost V 5 bases and J 5 bases; bases outside gene matches: 12. The CDR3 loop is CASSLRAGRGNNEQFF. In DNA, the CDR3 is TGTGCCAGCAGCCTAAGAGCGGGGCGGGGTAACAATGAGCAGTTCTTC.

This clonotype has more than one count but fewer than ten. The rearrangement joins TRBV7-8 to TRBJ2-1; D might be TRBD1 (5 bases). The CDR3 has 17 amino acids. CDR1 and CDR2 (germline): SGHVS, FQNEAQ. Trimming left V 5 bases short and J 5 bases short, with 22 bases between. CDR3 sequence reads: CASSLWPPGKGDNEQFF. The CDR3 region has the DNA TGTGCCAGCAGCCTCTGGCCCCCGGGCAAAGGGGACAATGAGCAGTTCTTC.

This clonotype was counted ten times or more. This chain uses TRBV27 with TRBJ2-1, with D maybe TRBD2 (5 bases). This CDR3 has 14 residues. The germline V gene encodes CDR1 MNHEY and CDR2 SMNVEV (reference sequence). V shed 2 bases and J shed 8 bases, with 13 bases lying between them. The CDR3 region has the DNA TGTGCCAGCAGTTTACGGGGAAGGAGGCATGAGCAGTTCTTC. Translated: CASSLRGRRHEQFF.

The chain joins TRBV7-2 to TRBJ1-2; D gene uncertain. V was trimmed by 6 bases and J by 5 bases, leaving 4 bases between them. The CDR3 runs 10 residues. From germline, CDR1 is SGHTA and CDR2 FQGNSA. The CDR3 DNA reads TGTGCCAGCAGTATATATGGCTACACCTTC. This gives the protein CASSIYGYTF.

The V call is TRBV10-3, the J call TRBJ2-5, with D perhaps matching TRBD2 (5 bases). This CDR3 has 14 amino acids. Deletions cut 3 bases from V and 4 bases from J, with 12 bases between. Per the germline V gene, CDR1 is ENHRY and CDR2 is SYGVKD. CDR3 loop: CAISDGGGGETQYF. CDR3 DNA sequence: TGTGCCATCAGTGACGGTGGAGGTGGAGAGACCCAGTACTTC.

This clonotype was counted many times. The chain couples TRBV5-5 to TRBJ2-1; D call uncertain. This CDR3 region has 13 residues. CDR1 and CDR2 (germline): SGHKS, YYEKEE (reference sequence). The V gene lost 2 bases and the J gene lost 3 bases, with 6 bases spanning the gap. Written as DNA, the CDR3 is TGTGCCAGCAGCTTTGACTTCTACAATGAGCAGTTCTTC. It translates to CASSFDFYNEQFF.

Ten or more counts support this clonotype. The chain links TRBV27 to TRBJ2-5, with a tentative D call TRBD1 (6 bases). The V end was cut by 6 bases, the J end by 4 bases, with 12 bases between. The CDR3 is made up of 13 amino acids. The V gene's germline CDR1 is MNHEY and CDR2 SMNVEV (reference sequence). DNA for the CDR3: TGTGCCAGCAGGATTACAGGGAGAGAGACCCAGTACTTC. Translated: CASRITGRETQYF.

This clonotype was seen many times. The chain uses TRBV28 and TRBJ1-5; TRBD1 matches at 7 bases. The CDR3 sequence is 17 residues long. After removal of 5 bases from V and 0 bases from J, the junction contained 10 bases not matched to a gene. Germline CDR1 MDHEN, CDR2 SYDVKM. CDR3 loop: CASSQLRDRYSNQPQHF. The CDR3 DNA is TGTGCCAGCAGTCAACTCCGGGACAGATATAGCAATCAGCCCCAGCATTTT.

This clonotype has a count of ten or more. This chain uses TRBV6-1 with TRBJ1-1; possibly TRBD1 for D (5 bases). The germline V gene has CDR1 MNHNS and CDR2 SASEGT. The CDR3 has 14 amino acids. Deletions cut 3 bases from V and 2 bases from J, with 10 bases between. The CDR3 region has the DNA TGTGCCAGCAGTGACTTAAGGGGAAACACTGAAGCTTTCTTT. The encoded protein is CASSDLRGNTEAFF.

This sequence joins TRBV6-2 or TRBV6-3 and TRBJ1-4; 7 nucleotides match TRBD1. V lost 10 bases to trimming and J lost 0 bases; unmatched junction nucleotides: 5. CDR1 MNHEY and CDR2 SVGEGT come from the germline V gene. This CDR3 has 14 residues. The CDR3 region has the DNA TGTGCCACCCGGGACAGAGCAACTAATGAAAAACTGTTTTTT. This translates into CATRDRATNEKLFF.